This passage covers 27 T cell receptor beta chains from one sample sequenced in a study of shared clonotypes between healthy human individuals. Profiling relied on immunoSEQ multiplex PCR, and the TCRdb table lists in-frame clones only, not all of them. The sample includes 2 million to 2.5 million clones, more than 85% of them seen just once. Sequenced: naive CD4+ T cells from PBMCs. Documented subset: CD45RA+ positively selected. These receptors came from a man aged 18 to 29 in good health. Some clones in this sample may be carry-over from other donors' samples.

The chain joins TRBV6-5 to TRBJ1-4; 10 nucleotides line up with TRBD1. Germline values: CDR1 MNHEY, CDR2 SVGAGI. V trimming: 2 bases; J trimming: 10 bases; junction bases outside the gene matches: 10. The CDR3 covers 16 residues. Here the CDR3 reads CASSYDRGLVVRKLFF. The CDR3 nucleotides are TGTGCCAGCAGTTACGACAGGGGGCTTGTGGTGCGAAAACTGTTTTTT.

Turning to this clone: Different DNA sequences within this sample yield the same CDR3. DNA for the CDR3: TGTGCCAGCGGGGGACAGGGGGTTGGTGGCTACACCTTC. Translation gives CASGGQGVGGYTF. The V and J genes are TRBV2 and TRBJ1-2; 11 positions match TRBD1. Trimming cost V 8 bases and J 7 bases; bases outside gene matches: 6. Germline V gene sequence: CDR1 SNHLY, CDR2 FYNNEI. The CDR3 consists of 13 residues.

The rearrangement links TRBV4-3 to TRBJ2-1; D unclear. In germline, CDR1 is LGHNA, CDR2 YSLEER. The CDR3 is 15 amino acids. V was pared by 0 bases and J by 4 bases, with 10 bases between. DNA of the CDR3: TGCGCCAGCAGCCAAGAGGCCGCGGTGTACAATGAGCAGTTCTTC. Translated: CASSQEAAVYNEQFF.

This clone was found once. In the same sample, other DNA sequences code for this CDR3. The gene calls are TRBV18 and TRBJ1-3; D remains ambiguous. Trimming took 2 bases from V and 4 from J, leaving 6 bases between them. This CDR3 region has 13 residues. The germline V gene encodes CDR1 KGHSH and CDR2 LQKENI. The CDR3 bases are TGTGCCAGCTCACCAACCAAGGGAAACACCATATATTTT. Translating gives CASSPTKGNTIYF.

The chain is built from TRBV29-1 and TRBJ2-1; possible D gene TRBD2, 5 bases. V lost 4 bases, J lost 4 bases, and 14 bases lay in between. Germline-derived CDR1 and CDR2 are SQVTM and ANQGSEA. The CDR3 is made up of 14 amino acids. CDR3 sequence (DNA): TGCAGCGTTGGCGGTCAGGCGGGTTACAATGAGCAGTTCTTC. Translation gives CSVGGQAGYNEQFF.

This chain links TRBV18 with TRBJ2-2; no clear D gene. V lost 2 bases to trimming and J lost 6 bases, with 10 bases between them. Germline V gives CDR1 KGHSH, CDR2 LQKENI. The CDR3 length is 14 residues. The CDR3: CASSPIGLAGELFF. The DNA of the CDR3 is TGTGCCAGCTCACCAATAGGGTTGGCCGGGGAGCTGTTTTTT.

The rearrangement links TRBV18 to TRBJ2-5; D might be TRBD1 (5 bases). Germline V gene lookup returns CDR1 KGHSH and CDR2 LQKENI. This CDR3 is built from 13 residues. Trimming removed 2 bases from V and 5 bases from J, with 9 bases in between. The CDR3 loop reads CASSPDRRETQYF. The CDR3 region has the DNA TGTGCCAGCTCACCAGACAGAAGGGAGACCCAGTACTTC.

This chain connects TRBV30 to TRBJ2-3; D call uncertain. The CDR3 is made up of 16 amino acids. In germline, CDR1 is GTSNPN, CDR2 SVGIG (reference sequence). V lost 1 base to trimming and J lost 1 base, with 15 bases between them. The CDR3 DNA sequence: TGTGCCTGGAGTGGGACCACTTCGGTAGGCACAGATACGCAGTATTTT. This codes for CAWSGTTSVGTDTQYF.

The chain uses TRBV6-1 and TRBJ2-5; D remains unclear. Trimming cost V 7 bases and J 5 bases, with 8 bases left between them. CDR1 MNHNS and CDR2 SASEGT come from the germline V gene. The CDR3 covers 11 residues. The CDR3 nucleotides read TGTGCCAGCACGGCCGCGGAGACCCAGTACTTC. This codes for CASTAAETQYF.

This clone was seen just once. The J gene is TRBJ2-5, the V gene TRBV6-5, with D perhaps given as TRBD1 or TRBD2 (7 bases each). The better agreement between TRBJ2-7 and the DNA end casts doubt on the J call. The CDR3 covers 14 residues. CDR1 MNHEY and CDR2 SVGAGI come from the germline V gene. The CDR3 sequence: CASKGGGATYEQYF. CDR3 DNA sequence: TGTGCCAGCAAGGGAGGGGGCGCGACCTACGAGCAGTACTTC.

In DNA, the CDR3 is TGCGCCAGCAGCATAATACAGGGGGCTGATGGCTACACCTTC. Translating gives CASSIIQGADGYTF. The chain has TRBV5-1 and TRBJ1-2; 9 bases match TRBD1. CDR1 is SGHRS and CDR2 is YFSETQ in the germline V gene. V gave up 4 bases and J gave up 6 bases; unmatched junction bases: 7. The CDR3 covers 14 residues.

This clone was counted a few times. The CDR3 loop is CASSAGDQETQYF. Here the CDR3 DNA reads TGTGCCAGCAGCGCAGGGGACCAAGAGACCCAGTACTTC. The chain carries TRBV9 and TRBJ2-5; maybe TRBD1 (6 bases). Germline loops: CDR1 SGDLS, CDR2 YYNGEE. The CDR3 loop spans 13 amino acids. V shed 3 bases and J shed 0 bases, with 6 bases lying between them.

The chain carries TRBV5-5 and TRBJ2-7; TRBD2 agrees at 15 bases. The CDR3 is 19 amino acids. The V gene end was trimmed by 4 bases and the J gene end by 2 bases; junction bases not matched to a gene: 13. Germline V CDR1 and CDR2: SGHKS, YYEKEE (reference sequence). The CDR3 is CASSHRTPGTSGRTYEQYF. The CDR3 DNA reads TGTGCCAGCAGCCATAGAACTCCCGGGACTAGCGGGAGGACCTACGAGCAGTACTTC.

V is TRBV21-1 and J is TRBJ2-3; the table's D call TRBD2 went unverified against the DNA. TRBV21-1 is labeled a pseudogene. This CDR3 has 17 residues. Written as DNA, the CDR3 is TGTGCCAGCAGCAAAGATGCTGCGGATTTTCACGCGGATACGCAGTATTTT. As protein: CASSKDAADFHADTQYF.

Points on this clone: This CDR3 is also generated by other DNA sequences in the sample. The V and J genes are TRBV15 and TRBJ1-1; D possibly corresponds to TRBD1 (5 bases). CDR3 length: 14 residues. CDR1 and CDR2 (germline): LNHNV, YYDKDF (reference sequence). Trimming took off 3 bases at V and 0 bases at J, with 8 bases between the two ends. This CDR3 reads CATSRGRVNTEAFF. The CDR3 DNA sequence: TGTGCCACCAGCAGGGGACGGGTGAACACTGAAGCTTTCTTT.

The CDR3 nucleotides are TGTGCCAGCAGCTTAGCCGTTGCTAGCGGGTACCAAGAGACCCAGTACTTC. It codes for CASSLAVASGYQETQYF. V is TRBV7-9 and J is TRBJ2-5, with TRBD2 identical over 8 bases. The CDR3 runs to 17 residues. Trimming cost V 0 bases and J 0 bases; bases outside gene matches: 6. Germline CDR1 SEHNR, CDR2 FQNEAQ (reference sequence). Full variable domain (missing parts from reference TRBV7-9 and TRBJ2-5): DTGVSQNPRHKITKRGQNVTFRCDPISEHNRLYWYRQTLGQGPEFLTYFQNEAQLEKSRLLSDRFSAERPKGSFSTLEIQRTEQGDSAMYLCASSLAVASGYQETQYFGPGTRLLVL.

This chain connects TRBV9 to TRBJ1-5; D might be TRBD1 (5 bases). The germline gives CDR1 SGDLS, CDR2 YYNGEE. The CDR3 is 15 residues long. V shed 0 bases and J shed 2 bases, with 9 bases lying between them. The CDR3 protein is CASSVDGGGNQPQHF. In nucleotides, the CDR3 is TGTGCCAGCAGCGTAGACGGGGGAGGCAATCAGCCCCAGCATTTT.

This rearrangement joins TRBV18 to TRBJ2-2, with D tentatively TRBD1 (5 bases). Trimming took off 4 bases at V and 4 bases at J, with 10 bases between the two ends. This CDR3 has 14 residues. Germline CDR1 KGHSH, CDR2 LQKENI. The CDR3 sequence: CASSHDSSTGELFF. The CDR3 nucleotides read TGTGCCAGCTCACACGACAGTAGCACCGGGGAGCTGTTTTTT.

On this clone: Other DNA sequences in the same sample also yield this CDR3. The V gene is TRBV28, the J gene TRBJ1-2, with 7 positions matching TRBD1. Unmatched junction bases numbered 7, after V lost 5 bases and J lost 7 bases. The CDR3 sequence is 13 residues long. Germline values: CDR1 MDHEN, CDR2 SYDVKM. For the CDR3, the DNA is TGTGCCAGCAGTCCGCCGGGACAGCTTGGCTACACCTTC. Its translation: CASSPPGQLGYTF.

The chain combines TRBV5-6 with TRBJ1-1, with TRBD1 matching 9 bases. Trimming removed 3 bases from V and 5 bases from J; junction bases left unmatched: 5. This CDR3 is 14 amino acids long. Germline V gene sequence: CDR1 SGHDT, CDR2 YYEEEE. The CDR3 region is CASSYGTGRTEAFF. CDR3 coding DNA: TGTGCCAGCAGCTACGGGACAGGGCGGACTGAAGCTTTCTTT.

The J gene is TRBJ2-7, the V gene TRBV10-3; 7 bases are shared with TRBD2. The V and J ends lost 7 bases and 3 bases, in that order; junction bases with no gene match: 6. CDR1 is ENHRY and CDR2 is SYGVKD in the germline V gene. The length of the CDR3 is 13 residues. Here the CDR3 reads CAINTGGDYEQYF. CDR3 nucleotide sequence: TGTGCCATCAACACTGGGGGGGACTACGAGCAGTACTTC.

The chain carries TRBV29-1 and TRBJ2-3, with 9 bases identical to TRBD2. This CDR3 is 15 amino acids long. The germline V gene encodes CDR1 SQVTM and CDR2 ANQGSEA. Trimming at V came to 1 base and at J to 5 bases, leaving 7 bases not matched to a gene. The CDR3 is CSVEGGGRALDTQYF. CDR3 in DNA: TGCAGCGTTGAAGGAGGCGGGAGGGCCCTAGATACGCAGTATTTT.

The chain links TRBV6-6 to TRBJ1-2; TRBD1 matches at 7 bases. The J segment lost 7 bases and the V segment lost 2 bases, leaving 10 bases of the junction unmatched. Germline CDR1 reads MNHNY; CDR2 reads SVGAGI (reference sequence). CDR3 length equals 15 residues. The CDR3 region has the DNA TGTGCCAGCAGTTACAGGACTTTGGACAGGCCTGGCTACACCTTC. This translates into CASSYRTLDRPGYTF.

This chain joins TRBV5-4 and TRBJ2-1; tentatively, D is TRBD1 or TRBD2 (5 bases each). With 4 bases removed from V and 9 bases from J, the gap between germline ends came to 23 bases. This CDR3 region has 16 residues. Germline CDR1 SGHNT, CDR2 YYREEE (reference sequence). This CDR3 is CASSPLATTRGREQFF. The CDR3 DNA is TGTGCCAGCAGCCCGCTTGCGACTACCCGGGGACGTGAGCAGTTCTTC.

V is TRBV7-2 and J is TRBJ1-2, with 10 nucleotides matching TRBD1. J was trimmed by 5 bases and V by 0 bases; bases with no gene match: 3. The CDR3 covers 15 residues. Germline CDR1 reads SGHTA; CDR2 reads FQGNSA. The CDR3 sequence is CASSLAWDRGYGYTF. The DNA of the CDR3 is TGTGCCAGCAGCTTAGCCTGGGACAGGGGTTATGGCTACACCTTC. The full variable domain, completed using reference TRBV7-2 and TRBJ1-2, is GAGVSQSPSNKVTEKGKDVELRCDPISGHTALYWYRQSLGQGLEFLIYFQGNSAPDKSGLPSDRFSAERTGGSVSTLTIQRTQQEDSAVYLCASSLAWDRGYGYTFGSGTRLTVV.

The chain combines TRBV7-6 with TRBJ2-3; D remains unclear. Germline V CDR1 and CDR2: SGHVS, FNYEAQ. Trimming cost V 1 base and J 8 bases, with 10 bases left between them. The CDR3 length is 13 residues. The CDR3 reads CASSLGPPGTQYF. In nucleotides, the CDR3 is TGTGCCAGCAGCTTAGGACCGCCCGGTACGCAGTATTTT.

V gene TRBV28 combines with J gene TRBJ1-2; D remains unclear. The CDR3 spans 14 residues. From germline, CDR1 is MDHEN and CDR2 SYDVKM. V lost 5 bases to trimming and J lost 4 bases, with 14 bases between them. DNA of the CDR3: TGTGCCAGCAGTCGGATCCTAGGGAGCTATGGCTACACCTTC. The encoded protein is CASSRILGSYGYTF.